A selection of T cell receptor beta chains follows, all from one sample in a study of CD4 T cell repertoires in COVID-19. Only in-frame clones appear in the TCRdb table, and some are missing; sequencing was by immunoSEQ multiplex PCR. The data contain tens of thousands of clones, around 86% of them singletons. The sequencing used central memory CD4+ T cells from blood, collected before the COVID-19 pandemic. The receptors were gathered from a human donor who had COVID-19. Both conserved end residues are part of each CDR3. The D gene is left open where the match is weak. Expanded clones get a size class; other rows say once, few or many, or leave the size out.

>11|TRBJ2-1|.|TRBV20-1|.
TGCAGTGCTAGTTCTTACAATGAGCAGTTCTTC
CSASSYNEQFF
>14|TRBJ1-2|few|TRBV6-1|.
TGTGCCAGCAGTGAGTCAGGATTCGATCGTGGCTACACCTTC
CASSESGFDRGYTF
>14|TRBJ2-7|once|TRBV30|.
TGTGCCTGGAGTGTACTAGGGTTAAACTACGAGCAGTACTTC
CAWSVLGLNYEQYF
>12|TRBJ2-1|.|TRBV19|.
TGTGCCAGTAGGGGCAGGGCCCATGAGCAGTTCTTC
CASRGRAHEQFF
>14|TRBJ2-7|.|TRBV5-6|TRBD1
TGTGCCAGCAGCATAGGTGGGACAGCCTACGAGCAGTACTTC
CASSIGGTAYEQYF
>15|TRBJ2-2|.|TRBV6-1|TRBD1
TGTGCCAGCAGCCGGACAGGGATTAACACCGGGGAGCTGTTTTTT
CASSRTGINTGELFF
>18|TRBJ1-5|.|TRBV12-1|.
TGTGCCAGCAGCTGCGAGCCGGGAGGAAATCGTAGCAATCAGCCCCAGCATTTT
CASSCEPGGNRSNQPQHF
>13|TRBJ1-1|few|TRBV5-4|TRBD1
TGTGCCAGCGGGACAGGGGGCAACACTGAAGCTTTCTTT
CASGTGGNTEAFF
>14|TRBJ1-6|.|TRBV5-1|TRBD1
TGCGCCAGCAGCCCGGGGACAGGGAATTCACCCCTCCACTTT
CASSPGTGNSPLHF
>16|TRBJ2-3|.|TRBV9|TRBD2
TGTGCCAGCAGCCCCTCCCTAGCGGGGCTCACAGATACGCAGTATTTT
CASSPSLAGLTDTQYF
>12|TRBJ1-1|.|TRBV6-1|.
TGTGCCAGCATGGGAGACAACACTGAAGCTTTCTTT
CASMGDNTEAFF
>15|TRBJ2-7|.|TRBV6-6|TRBD1
TGTGCCAGCAGAGATCCGGGACAGGGTGGTCACGAGCAGTACTTC
CASRDPGQGGHEQYF
>14|TRBJ1-2|.|TRBV5-1|.
TGCGCCAGCAGCTTGGAGCGGGCCGGGCATGGCTACACCTTC
CASSLERAGHGYTF
>13|TRBJ1-6|.|TRBV19|.
TGTGCCAGTAACAGGGCGGAAAATTCACCCCTCCACTTT
CASNRAENSPLHF
>13|TRBJ1-5|once|TRBV6-1|.
TGTGCCGCAGAGGCAGGGGTCAATCAGCCCCAGCATTTT
CAAEAGVNQPQHF
>19|TRBJ1-1|.|TRBV4-1|.
TGCGCCAGCAGCCAAGAAGGGACTCACAGCGGGGCGATGAACACTGAAGCTTTCTTT
CASSQEGTHSGAMNTEAFF
>12|TRBJ2-7|.|TRBV25-1|.
TGTGCCAGCAGTGCCCAGGGCTACGAGCAGTACTTC
CASSAQGYEQYF
>14|TRBJ1-2|.|TRBV10-2|.
TGCGCCAGCAGTGAGCCCCCCCCCGGGGTGGGATACACCTTC
CASSEPPPGVGYTF
>13|TRBJ2-1|.|TRBV29-1|TRBD1
TGCAGCGTGGAGCGCGACAGGGGCAATGAGCAGTTCTTC
CSVERDRGNEQFF
>15|TRBJ2-7|.|TRBV6-5|.
TGTGCCAGCCAACGGACGGGGGACTCTCCCTACGAGCAGTACTTC
CASQRTGDSPYEQYF
>13|TRBJ2-7|.|TRBV7-9|.
TGTGCCAGCAGCTTATCCCGGGCGGGGGAGCAGTACTTC
CASSLSRAGEQYF
>14|TRBJ2-1|.|TRBV18|.
TGTGCCAGCTCACCGCCAGGGTCCTACAATGAGCAGTTCTTC
CASSPPGSYNEQFF
>13|TRBJ2-1|once|TRBV5-8|.
TGTGCCAGCACCATACTAGTCTTAAATGAGCAGTTCTTC
CASTILVLNEQFF
>14|TRBJ2-1|.|TRBV19|TRBD2
TGTGCCAGTAGTATAAGACTAGCTCTCAATGAGCAGTTCTTC
CASSIRLALNEQFF
>12|TRBJ1-5|.|TRBV30|.
TGTGCCTGGAGTGCCCCTGGGCGGCCCCAGCATTTT
CAWSAPGRPQHF
>15|TRBJ1-4|few|TRBV19|.
TGTGCCAGTAGCATCCAATCAGGGGTGCGTGAAAAACTGTTTTTT
CASSIQSGVREKLFF